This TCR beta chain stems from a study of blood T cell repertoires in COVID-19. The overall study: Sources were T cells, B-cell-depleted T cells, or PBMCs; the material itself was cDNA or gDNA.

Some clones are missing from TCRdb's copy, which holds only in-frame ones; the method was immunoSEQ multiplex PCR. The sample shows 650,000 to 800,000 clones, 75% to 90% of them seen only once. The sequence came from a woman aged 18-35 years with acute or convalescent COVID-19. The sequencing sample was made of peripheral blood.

This CDR3 reads CASSTIGQGREQYF. CDR3 in DNA: TGTGCCAGCAGCACAATAGGACAGGGAAGGGAGCAGTACTTC. The chain carries TRBV7-9 and TRBJ2-7; 8 bases map to TRBD1. J was trimmed by 7 bases and V by 5 bases; bases with no gene match: 10. Germline-derived CDR1 and CDR2 are SEHNR and FQNEAQ (reference sequence). This CDR3 is built from 14 residues.